The clone carrying this T cell receptor (beta chain) was observed a single time. Its target is unknown. The data are from a study of cytomegalovirus exposure and HLA in healthy donors. With 60 Vbeta and 13 Jbeta primers, the PCR was carried out. Assay: immunoSEQ multiplex PCR; the TCRdb copy retains only in-frame clones and omits some. Of about 140,000 clones in the sample, 76% are singletons; the top ten hold roughly 1.9%. Study-level findings and limits: Among the sequence variants, a highly shared cluster was likely an artifact of sequencing.

The CDR3 is made up of 15 amino acids. V trimming: 4 bases; J trimming: 1 base; junction bases outside the gene matches: 6. Germline lookup yields CDR1 LGHNA and CDR2 YSLEER. The source of this sequence is a man aged 35-49 years in good health and CMV-seronegative. Sequenced material: PBMCs. V gene TRBV4-3 combines with J gene TRBJ2-5, with 7 bases lining up with TRBD1. In DNA form, the CDR3 reads TGCGCCAGCAGCCGTCTCACAGGGGCCCAAGAGACCCAGTACTTC. This translates into CASSRLTGAQETQYF.